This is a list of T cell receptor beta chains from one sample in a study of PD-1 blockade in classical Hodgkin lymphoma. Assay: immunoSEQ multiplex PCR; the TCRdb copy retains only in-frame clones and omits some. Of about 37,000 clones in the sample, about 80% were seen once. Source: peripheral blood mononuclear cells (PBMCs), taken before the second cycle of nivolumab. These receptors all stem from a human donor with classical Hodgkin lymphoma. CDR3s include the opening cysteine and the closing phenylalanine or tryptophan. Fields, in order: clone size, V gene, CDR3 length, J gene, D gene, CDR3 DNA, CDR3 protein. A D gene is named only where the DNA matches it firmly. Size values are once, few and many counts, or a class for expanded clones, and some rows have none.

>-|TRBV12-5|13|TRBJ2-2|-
TGTGCTAGTGGTGGTGGCGACGGCGGGGAGCTGTTTTTT
CASGGGDGGELFF
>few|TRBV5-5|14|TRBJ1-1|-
TGTGCCAGCAGCTTATCCGGACGTAACACTGAAGCTTTCTTT
CASSLSGRNTEAFF
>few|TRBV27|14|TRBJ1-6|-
TGTGCCAGCAGTTTACTCCAGAGGAATTCACCCCTCCACTTT
CASSLLQRNSPLHF
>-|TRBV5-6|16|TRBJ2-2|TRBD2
TGTGCCAGCAGCTTCCCGACGCGGGGGGTCACCGGGGAGCTGTTTTTT
CASSFPTRGVTGELFF
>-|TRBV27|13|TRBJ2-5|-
TGTGCCACCAGTCCCCGGAGGGCGGAGACCCAGTACTTC
CATSPRRAETQYF
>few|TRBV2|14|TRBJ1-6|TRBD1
TGTGCCAGCAAGAGGACAGGGGGGGAATCACCCCTCCACTTT
CASKRTGGESPLHF
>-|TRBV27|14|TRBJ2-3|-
TGTGCCGTCTTCGGGGGAGAAGACACAGATACGCAGTATTTT
CAVFGGEDTDTQYF
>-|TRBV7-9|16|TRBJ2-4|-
TGTGCCAGCAGCTTAGGGGCAGGAACTACCAAAAACATTCAGTACTTC
CASSLGAGTTKNIQYF
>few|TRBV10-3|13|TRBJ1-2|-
TGTGCCATCAGCCAGGGTTCTAACTATGGCTACACCTTC
CAISQGSNYGYTF
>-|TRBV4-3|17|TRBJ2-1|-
TGCGCCAGCAGCCAGGTCCGGCCAGAGGGCATGGACAATGAGCAGTTCTTC
CASSQVRPEGMDNEQFF
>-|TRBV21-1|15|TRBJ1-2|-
TGTGCCAGCAGCAAAGTCGTAGGCGGTAACTATGGCTACACCTTC
CASSKVVGGNYGYTF
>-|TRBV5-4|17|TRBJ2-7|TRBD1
TGTGCCAGCAGACCCGGACAGGGGATTAATGGTCAGGACGAGCAGTACTTC
CASRPGQGINGQDEQYF
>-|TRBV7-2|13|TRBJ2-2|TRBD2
TGTGCCAGCAGGCGACTAGCGACCGGGGAGCTGTTTTTT
CASRRLATGELFF
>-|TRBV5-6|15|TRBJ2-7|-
TGTGCCAGCAGCTTGGGGAGACAACGAGCCTACGAGCAGTACTTC
CASSLGRQRAYEQYF
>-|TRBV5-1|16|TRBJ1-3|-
TGCGCCAGCAGCCTGACAGCCGCGCTCTCTGGAAACACCATATATTTT
CASSLTAALSGNTIYF
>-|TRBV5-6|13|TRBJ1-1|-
TGTGCCAGCAGCTTTGACAGGAACACTGAAGCTTTCTTT
CASSFDRNTEAFF
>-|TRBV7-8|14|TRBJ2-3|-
TGTGCCAGCAGCCCGGGACTTTCCACAGATACGCAGTATTTT
CASSPGLSTDTQYF
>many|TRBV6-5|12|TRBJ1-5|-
TGTGCCAGCAGTTCCCCTGGGGAGCCCCAGCATTTT
CASSSPGEPQHF
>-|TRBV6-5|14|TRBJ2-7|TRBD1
TGTGCCAGCAGGCCTCCGGGACAGCCGCGGGAGCAGTACTTC
CASRPPGQPREQYF
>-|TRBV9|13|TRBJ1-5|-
TGTGCCAGCAGCGTAGACTCAGATCAGCCCCAGCATTTT
CASSVDSDQPQHF
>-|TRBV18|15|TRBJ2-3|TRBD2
TGTGCCAGCTCACCACTAGCGGGCCCCCAAGTTACGCAGTATTTT
CASSPLAGPQVTQYF
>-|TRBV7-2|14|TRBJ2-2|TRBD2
TGTGCCAGCAGCTCGGGGACTAGCACGTGGGTGCTGTTTTTT
CASSSGTSTWVLFF
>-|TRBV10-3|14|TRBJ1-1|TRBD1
TGTGCCATCGGTCGGGACAGGGAGTTTACTGAAGCTTTCTTT
CAIGRDREFTEAFF
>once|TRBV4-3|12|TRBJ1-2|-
TGCGCCAGCAGCCAAGGGTCTCGAGGCTACACCTTC
CASSQGSRGYTF
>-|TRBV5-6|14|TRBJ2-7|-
TGTGCCAGCAGCTTGACTTCCGTACCCCACGAGCAGTACTTC
CASSLTSVPHEQYF
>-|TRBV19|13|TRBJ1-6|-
TGTGCCAGTAGTATAGATGGGGGGTCACCCCTCCACTTT
CASSIDGGSPLHF
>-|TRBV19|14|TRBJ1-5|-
TGTGCCAGTAGTATATGGGGCAAGAATCAGCCCCAGCATTTT
CASSIWGKNQPQHF
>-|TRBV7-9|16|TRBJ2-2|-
TGTGCCAGCAGCTTAGCGCTCGGGGAGGACACCGGGGAGCTGTTTTTT
CASSLALGEDTGELFF
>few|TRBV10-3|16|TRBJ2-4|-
TGTGCCATCAGTGCGGGAGCAGGGGGGGCGGGAAACATTCAGTACTTC
CAISAGAGGAGNIQYF
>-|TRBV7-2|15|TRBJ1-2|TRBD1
TGTGCCAGCAGCTTAGGGGGGACAGAAAGAGACGGCTACACCTTC
CASSLGGTERDGYTF
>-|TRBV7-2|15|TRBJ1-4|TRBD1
TGTGCCAGCAGCCGTCGACAGGGCTATAATGAAAAACTGTTTTTT
CASSRRQGYNEKLFF
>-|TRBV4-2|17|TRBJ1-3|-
TGTGCTAGCAGCCAAGAGGGCCCCAGGGCGGGTGGAAACACCATATATTTT
CASSQEGPRAGGNTIYF
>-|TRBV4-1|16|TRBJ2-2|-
TGCGCCAGCAGCCAAGGGTTCGGCGGGAACACCGGGGAGCTGTTTTTT
CASSQGFGGNTGELFF
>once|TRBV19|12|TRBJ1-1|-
TGTGCCAGTAGCCTGACAGGTGGGGAAGCTTTCTTT
CASSLTGGEAFF
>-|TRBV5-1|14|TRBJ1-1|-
TGCGCCAGCAGCTTGGTCTCACTGACAAGTGAAGCTTTCTTT
CASSLVSLTSEAFF
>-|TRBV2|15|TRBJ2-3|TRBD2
TGTGCCAGCTCCAGCGGGGGGGCGAGCACAGATACGCAGTATTTT
CASSSGGASTDTQYF
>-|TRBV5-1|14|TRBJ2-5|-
TGCGCCAGCAGCTTGGGCGGAGGCCAAGAGACCCAGTACTTC
CASSLGGGQETQYF